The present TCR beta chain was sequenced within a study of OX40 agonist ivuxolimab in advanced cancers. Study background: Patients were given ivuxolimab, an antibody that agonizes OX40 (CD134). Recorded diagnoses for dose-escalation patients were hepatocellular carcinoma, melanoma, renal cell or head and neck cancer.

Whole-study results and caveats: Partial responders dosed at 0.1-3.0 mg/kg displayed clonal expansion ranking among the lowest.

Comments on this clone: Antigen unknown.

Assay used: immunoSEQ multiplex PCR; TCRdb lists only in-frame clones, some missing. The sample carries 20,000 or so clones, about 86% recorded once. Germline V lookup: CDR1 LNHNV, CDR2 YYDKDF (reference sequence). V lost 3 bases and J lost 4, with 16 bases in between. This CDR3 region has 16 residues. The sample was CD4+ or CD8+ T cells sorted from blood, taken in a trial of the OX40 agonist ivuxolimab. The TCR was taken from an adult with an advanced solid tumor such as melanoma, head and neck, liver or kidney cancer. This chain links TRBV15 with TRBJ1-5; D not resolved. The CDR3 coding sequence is TGTGCCACCAGCAGTAGGGAGGGATCGGGAAATCAGCCCCAGCATTTT. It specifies CATSSREGSGNQPQHF.